The rows below give T cell receptor beta chains drawn from one sample of a study of cytomegalovirus exposure and HLA in healthy donors. The table came from immunoSEQ multiplex PCR; TCRdb's copy has only in-frame clones and leaves some out. The sample has roughly 100,000 clones, around 68% seen once. Source material: PBMCs. The receptors were sampled from a human donor in good health. The CDR3 runs from the conserved cysteine through the conserved F or W. Fields, in order: D gene, V gene, J gene, CDR3 protein, CDR3 DNA. The D gene is left open where the match is weak.

TRBD2,TRBV6-6,TRBJ2-3,CASYKAGGPADTQYF,TGTGCCAGCTACAAAGCGGGAGGGCCCGCAGATACGCAGTATTTT
-,TRBV21-1,TRBJ1-4,CASSKGQGPNEKLFF,TGTGCCAGCAGCAAGGGACAGGGACCTAATGAAAAACTGTTTTTT
TRBD1,TRBV5-4,TRBJ2-4,CASSFRDRGWVGVAKNIQYF,TGTGCCAGCAGCTTCCGAGACAGGGGGTGGGTAGGGGTAGCCAAAAACATTCAGTACTTC
-,TRBV7-9,TRBJ2-1,CASSWGVEQFF,TGTGCCAGCAGCTGGGGGGTTGAGCAGTTCTTC
-,TRBV28,TRBJ2-7,CASSSLTGSYEQYF,TGTGCCAGCAGCTCGCTGACGGGGTCCTACGAGCAGTACTTC
TRBD1,TRBV5-5,TRBJ1-3,CASSSGQGSYGNTIYF,TGTGCCAGCAGCTCCGGACAGGGGTCATATGGAAACACCATATATTTT
TRBD1,TRBV7-9,TRBJ2-7,CASSLVVRGEQYF,TGTGCCAGCAGCTTGGTAGTCAGGGGGGAGCAGTACTTC
TRBD2,TRBV5-3,TRBJ2-3,CARSWTSVSRTDTQYF,TGTGCCAGAAGCTGGACTAGCGTTAGTAGGACAGATACGCAGTATTTT
-,TRBV7-9,TRBJ1-1,CASSSQPLPAADTEAFF,TGTGCCAGCAGCTCCCAACCCCTTCCTGCAGCGGACACTGAAGCTTTCTTT
TRBD2,TRBV7-2,TRBJ2-7,CASSPGLAGVQEQYF,TGTGCCAGCAGCCCCGGACTAGCGGGAGTACAGGAGCAGTACTTC
-,TRBV10-3,TRBJ2-4,CAISPSRQLEYIQYF,TGTGCCATCAGTCCTTCGAGACAGCTCGAATACATTCAGTACTTC